This record concerns one TCR beta chain sequence. The data were produced by immunoSEQ multiplex PCR, yet TCRdb's version contains in-frame clones alone and is incomplete. This table has about 8,000 clones, 75% to 85% appearing once. Noted treatment: preoperative locoregional IRX-2 cytokine immunotherapy. This phase Ib study tested locoregional IRX-2 cytokine immunotherapy given before surgery. This entry is derived from a study of preoperative IRX-2 immunotherapy in early breast cancer. V gave up 2 bases and J gave up 6 bases, with 14 bases separating them. The CDR3 covers 14 residues. Germline V CDR1 and CDR2: SGHRS, YFSETQ.

Sequencing used tumor tissue, obtained after IRX-2 immunotherapy. The sequence was obtained from a human donor with breast cancer. The chain employs TRBV5-1 and TRBJ1-2; unclear D gene. The CDR3 is CASSLPGSRDGYTF. CDR3 coding DNA: TGCGCCAGCAGCTTACCGGGATCAAGGGATGGCTACACCTTC.